This entry lists 29 T cell receptor beta chains sequenced from one sample in a study of cytomegalovirus exposure and HLA in healthy donors. The PCR had 60 Vbeta and 13 Jbeta primers. The protocol was immunoSEQ multiplex PCR, while the TCRdb copy is restricted to in-frame clones and leaves out a portion. The data contain 280,000 or so clones, 70% to 90% of them singletons. Specimen: PBMCs. Every receptor here comes from a woman under 30 in good health and CMV-seronegative.

The CDR3: CASSSDGYLGYTF. As DNA, the CDR3 is TGTGCCAGCAGTTCCGACGGGTACCTCGGCTACACCTTC. The chain combines TRBV27 with TRBJ1-2; D gene unclear. There are 13 residues in the CDR3. The germline gives CDR1 MNHEY, CDR2 SMNVEV (reference sequence). Trimming left V 4 bases short and J 8 bases short, with 14 bases between.

This chain uses TRBV6-1 with TRBJ2-5; D may be TRBD1 (6 bases). The DNA end is more similar to TRBJ2-7, so the J call may be wrong. This CDR3 spans 13 amino acids. CDR1 and CDR2 (germline): MNHNS, SASEGT. The CDR3 nucleotides read TGTGCCAGCAGTGTCAACAGGGTACACGAGCAGTACTTC. Translation gives CASSVNRVHEQYF.

The J gene is TRBJ1-1, the V gene TRBV6-4, with TRBD1 matching over 7 bases. Germline V gene sequence: CDR1 MRHNA, CDR2 SNTAGT. The CDR3 consists of 14 residues. J was trimmed by 0 bases and V by 6 bases; bases with no gene match: 4. The CDR3 DNA sequence: TGTGCCAGCAGCAGGGACAGTCTGAACACTGAAGCTTTCTTT. Residues: CASSRDSLNTEAFF.

The chain employs TRBV30 and TRBJ2-2; 7 nucleotides agree with TRBD1. Unmatched junction bases numbered 8, after V lost 1 base and J lost 6 bases. The CDR3 consists of 15 residues. CDR1 and CDR2 from the germline V gene are GTSNPN and SVGIG (reference sequence). DNA of the CDR3: TGTGCCTGGAGTGCGAGGGGGCTGATCGCCGGGGAGCTGTTTTTT. Amino acid sequence: CAWSARGLIAGELFF.

The CDR3 sequence is CASRPPGERAGELFF. The CDR3 nucleotides read TGTGCCAGCCGACCCCCGGGGGAGAGGGCCGGGGAGCTGTTTTTT. The chain has TRBV5-8 and TRBJ2-2; perhaps TRBD2 as D (6 bases). The germline V and J ends were trimmed by 7 bases and 6 bases, with 19 bases remaining between them. CDR3 size: 15 residues. The V gene's germline CDR1 is SGHTS and CDR2 YDEGEE.

This chain links TRBV6-5 with TRBJ2-7; D is perhaps TRBD1 (5 bases). The V end lost 4 bases, the J end lost 0 bases, and 16 bases lay between the germline ends. The CDR3 loop spans 16 amino acids. Germline V gives CDR1 MNHEY, CDR2 SVGAGI. CDR3 region: CASSSWGPSSSYEQYF. In DNA, the CDR3 is TGTGCCAGCAGTTCATGGGGCCCCAGTAGCTCCTACGAGCAGTACTTC.

The chain employs TRBV5-1 and TRBJ2-7, with a weak D call TRBD2 (7 bases). V gave up 4 bases and J gave up 3 bases, with 17 bases separating them. This CDR3 comprises 15 residues. Germline-derived CDR1 and CDR2 are SGHRS and YFSETQ. Here the CDR3 reads CASSPLGGAGYEQYF. In nucleotides, the CDR3 is TGCGCCAGCAGCCCCCTGGGGGGGGCGGGCTACGAGCAGTACTTC.

This chain uses TRBV10-1 with TRBJ1-1; 8 bases fit TRBD1. The CDR3 runs 13 residues. CDR1 is WNHNN and CDR2 is SYGVQD in the germline V gene (reference sequence). J gave up 6 bases and V 5 bases, and 5 bases lay outside the gene matches. The CDR3 loop reads CASSLSGGSEAFF. CDR3 bases: TGCGCCAGCAGTCTATCAGGGGGCTCTGAAGCTTTCTTT.

The table lists this clone with a count of one. The chain combines TRBV5-1 with TRBJ2-1, with unresolved D. The CDR3 totals 14 residues. Per germline, CDR1 SGHRS and CDR2 YFSETQ. The germline V and J ends were trimmed by 6 bases and 2 bases, with 12 bases remaining between them. The CDR3 DNA reads TGCGCCAGCACACCAGGTTCAGCCTACAATGAGCAGTTCTTC. Its translation: CASTPGSAYNEQFF.

V and J are TRBV7-6 and TRBJ1-5; D not resolved. CDR1 and CDR2 from the germline V gene are SGHVS and FNYEAQ. The CDR3 length is 13 residues. V dropped 0 bases and J dropped 3 bases, with 3 bases sitting between them. The CDR3 nucleotides read TGTGCCAGCAGCTTAGCCAACAATCAGCCCCAGCATTTT. Translating it yields CASSLANNQPQHF. Full variable domain (rest looked up from reference TRBV7-6 and TRBJ1-5): GAGVSQSPRYKVTKRGQDVALRCDPISGHVSLYWYRQALGQGPEFLTYFNYEAQQDKSGLPNDRFSAERPEGSISTLTIQRTEQRDSAMYRCASSLANNQPQHFGDGTRLSIL.

The V call is TRBV5-1, the J call TRBJ1-1; no definite D call. There are 15 residues in the CDR3. Germline-derived CDR1 and CDR2 are SGHRS and YFSETQ. The V and J ends lost 0 bases and 5 bases respectively, with 14 bases between them. CDR3 in DNA: TGCGCCAGCAGCTTGGACGGGAGCAGTGGGACTGAAGCTTTCTTT. The encoded protein is CASSLDGSSGTEAFF.

This clone was counted a few times. This chain connects TRBV5-1 to TRBJ2-1, with unresolved D. Trimming stripped 4 bases from V and 5 bases from J, with 16 bases between. Germline V gene lookup returns CDR1 SGHRS and CDR2 YFSETQ. This CDR3 is 15 amino acids long. The CDR3 reads CASSQAGFQHNEQFF. The CDR3 coding sequence is TGCGCCAGCAGCCAGGCAGGTTTTCAGCACAATGAGCAGTTCTTC.

This chain uses TRBV7-3 with TRBJ2-5; D is perhaps TRBD2 (6 bases). This CDR3 contains 13 residues. V was trimmed by 6 bases and J by 4 bases, leaving 12 bases between them. Germline CDR1 and CDR2: SGHTA and FQGTGA. The CDR3 region has the DNA TGTGCCAGCAGGCCCCTCGGGGGAGAGACCCAGTACTTC. This sequence encodes CASRPLGGETQYF.

The chain employs TRBV19 and TRBJ2-7, with D possibly being TRBD2 (5 bases). CDR1 is LNHDA and CDR2 is SQIVND in the germline V gene (reference sequence). This CDR3 region has 11 residues. Trimming stripped 9 bases from V and 6 bases from J, with 12 bases between. The CDR3, as DNA: TGTGCCAGCACTAACGGGATCGAGCAGTACTTC. This sequence encodes CASTNGIEQYF.

The chain uses TRBV6-4 and TRBJ2-3; a possible D gene is TRBD1 (6 bases). The germline gives CDR1 MRHNA, CDR2 SNTAGT. The CDR3 extends over 17 amino acids. Trimming took off 3 bases at V and 0 bases at J, with 16 bases between the two ends. The CDR3 DNA sequence: TGTGCCAGCAGTGATCAGCCCGGGACACTTAGCACAGATACGCAGTATTTT. Translation gives CASSDQPGTLSTDTQYF.

This rearrangement joins TRBV5-1 to TRBJ2-5, with D perhaps matching TRBD1 (6 bases). V lost 0 bases and J 8 bases, leaving 14 bases between the germline ends. The CDR3 spans 14 residues. The germline gives CDR1 SGHRS, CDR2 YFSETQ. CDR3 residues: CASSLGAPGATQYF. CDR3 nucleotides: TGCGCCAGCAGCTTGGGGGCCCCAGGGGCCACCCAGTACTTC.

This clone was seen only once. The chain combines TRBV29-1 with TRBJ2-2, with 7 positions matching TRBD1. This CDR3 is 15 amino acids long. With 4 bases clipped from V and 8 bases from J, the junction kept 13 bases outside the gene matches. The V gene's germline CDR1 is SQVTM and CDR2 ANQGSEA. For the CDR3, the DNA is TGCAGCGTTGCTGTCCCCACAGGGGAGATAGGGGAGCTGTTTTTT. Translating gives CSVAVPTGEIGELFF.

This clone has more than one count but fewer than ten. The chain carries TRBV10-3 and TRBJ1-1, with 9 bases fitting TRBD1. The germline CDR1 and CDR2 sequences are ENHRY and SYGVKD. The V gene end was trimmed by 2 bases and the J gene end by 0 bases; junction bases not matched to a gene: 1. The CDR3 loop spans 15 amino acids. CDR3 bases: TGTGCCATCAGTGAGGGACAGGGGATGAACACTGAAGCTTTCTTT. It specifies CAISEGQGMNTEAFF.

The chain carries TRBV7-6 and TRBJ2-5; D is possibly TRBD1 (5 bases). Looked up from germline, CDR1 is SGHVS and CDR2 is FNYEAQ. The CDR3 consists of 13 residues. V lost 5 bases to trimming and J lost 5 bases, with 12 bases between them. CDR3 bases: TGTGCCAGCAGCAATGGGGCGATGGAGACCCAGTACTTC. Its protein product is CASSNGAMETQYF.

The chain employs TRBV14 and TRBJ2-4; no firm D call. The V and J ends lost 0 bases and 0 bases respectively, with 6 bases between them. CDR3 length equals 15 residues. Germline V gives CDR1 SGHDN, CDR2 FVKESK. The CDR3 spells CASSQESKAKNIQYF. The CDR3 DNA reads as TGTGCCAGCAGCCAAGAGAGTAAAGCCAAAAACATTCAGTACTTC.

The chain links TRBV4-1 to TRBJ2-7; unclear D gene. The germline V gene has CDR1 MGHRA and CDR2 YSYEKL. V lost 4 bases to trimming and J lost 1 base, with 14 bases between them. The CDR3 has 15 residues. The CDR3 sequence is CASSPQAGLSYEQYF. The CDR3 region has the DNA TGCGCCAGCAGCCCTCAGGCTGGGTTGTCCTACGAGCAGTACTTC.

The chain links TRBV23-1 to TRBJ2-7; 7 bases agree with TRBD2. TRBV23-1 qualifies as an ORF whose function is uncertain. The length of the CDR3 is 18 residues. V dropped 1 base and J dropped 4; count of bases not matched to a gene: 16. CDR3 in amino acids: CASSQCNPRGWRGYEQYF. The CDR3 DNA reads TGCGCCAGCAGTCAATGTAACCCGCGAGGGTGGCGGGGGTACGAGCAGTACTTC.

This clone appeared a single time. This sequence joins TRBV11-2 and TRBJ1-1, with a possible D match to TRBD1 (6 bases). Trimming pared 1 base from V and 0 bases from J, leaving 15 bases between. CDR1 and CDR2 (germline): SGHAT, FQNNGV. There are 17 residues in the CDR3. In DNA form, the CDR3 reads TGTGCCAGCAGCTTAGTCGGACCAGGGGCCATGAACACTGAAGCTTTCTTT. It translates to CASSLVGPGAMNTEAFF.

V usage is TRBV30 and J usage is TRBJ1-2, with a weak D call TRBD1 (5 bases). Germline V gene lookup returns CDR1 GTSNPN and CDR2 SVGIG (reference sequence). The CDR3 is made up of 18 amino acids. The ends were cut back, 1 base at V and 7 bases at J, with 28 bases in the middle. The CDR3 DNA is TGTGCCTGGAGTGGGATTTCCGACACAGGACGTTTAAGGGGTGGCTACACCTTC. The encoded protein is CAWSGISDTGRLRGGYTF.

The rearrangement links TRBV30 to TRBJ1-5, with TRBD1 as a possible D gene (6 bases). The germline V gene has CDR1 GTSNPN and CDR2 SVGIG (reference sequence). This CDR3 is built from 16 residues. With 0 bases removed from V and 10 bases from J, the gap between germline ends came to 22 bases. Written as DNA, the CDR3 is TGTGCCTGGAGTGTTCCCCCGGGACATGTAAGCGAACCCCAGCATTTT. This codes for CAWSVPPGHVSEPQHF.

The genes are TRBV7-6 and TRBJ2-3; 8 bases line up with TRBD2. Germline assignment: CDR1 SGHVS and CDR2 FNYEAQ. CDR3 length equals 17 residues. V was pared by 1 base and J by 2 bases, with 8 bases of the junction left unmatched. This chain's CDR3 is CASSLESGGGPTDTQYF. In DNA form, the CDR3 reads TGTGCCAGCAGCTTAGAATCTGGCGGGGGGCCCACAGATACGCAGTATTTT.

This chain connects TRBV11-2 to TRBJ2-7, with D possibly matching TRBD1 (6 bases). The CDR3 is 13 amino acids. Germline values: CDR1 SGHAT, CDR2 FQNNGV. Trimming left V 2 bases short and J 3 bases short, with 8 bases between. The DNA for the CDR3 is TGTGCCAGCAGCTTAAGGGGGAACTACGAGCAGTACTTC. Amino acids: CASSLRGNYEQYF.

In its sample, this clone was seen once. CDR3 DNA: TGCAGCGTATCACTAGCGGGGGGTTACAATGAGCAGTTCTTC. Translating gives CSVSLAGGYNEQFF. The chain has TRBV29-1 and TRBJ2-1, with 12 positions matching TRBD2. In germline, CDR1 is SQVTM, CDR2 ANQGSEA. After removal of 6 bases from V and 4 bases from J, the junction contained 4 bases not matched to a gene. The CDR3 totals 14 residues.

V is TRBV6-5 and J is TRBJ2-7; a possible D gene is TRBD2 (6 bases). The V and J ends lost 5 bases and 4 bases respectively, with 12 bases between them. Per the germline V gene, CDR1 is MNHEY and CDR2 is SVGAGI. The CDR3 sequence is 13 residues long. CDR3 bases: TGTGCCAGCAGTGCCGGGACTCTATACGAGCAGTACTTC. It specifies CASSAGTLYEQYF.